This TCR beta chain was obtained from a study of response to subunit inactivated influenza vaccine. The study, taken as a whole, reports: Authors suggested few new T cells are recruited by each seasonal influenza vaccination.

Trimming left V 3 bases short and J 6 bases short, with 12 bases between. This CDR3 has 13 residues. In germline, CDR1 is SQVTM, CDR2 ANQGSEA. TCRdb passed the RT-PCR reads through MiXCR, listing each CDR3 protein once. Of under 800,000 distinct CDR3 sequences in the sample, approximately 13% were seen once. On this clonotype: Its specificity is unknown.

This chain joins TRBV29-1 and TRBJ2-1, with D hard to call. This clonotype was sampled from a man aged 50 to 59 who received an inactivated influenza vaccine. The specimen comprised PBMCs from blood, sampled approximately 15 days before vaccination. This chain's CDR3 is CSVEVFRTNEQFF. The CDR3 nucleotides are TGCAGCGTTGAGGTCTTCAGGACCAATGAGCAGTTCTTC.